This record concerns one T cell receptor (beta chain) sequence. The sample originates from a study of low-dose radiotherapy and immunotherapy resistance in tumors. Study-wide background: Intravenous administration to patients comprised nivolumab at 240 mg every two weeks and ipilimumab at 1 mg/kg every six weeks.

Time point meaning: before trial treatment. The V gene's germline CDR1 is LGHNA and CDR2 YNFKEQ. J lost 4 bases, V lost 3 bases, and 6 bases had no gene match. The CDR3 has 15 amino acids. Priming of first-strand cDNA relied on TRAV- and TRBV-specific primers (covering alpha and beta chains). The PCR that amplified TCRs ran for 15 to 25 cycles, relying on a constant-region primer and a V-primer adapter. A single record per CDR3 protein comes from TCRdb applying MiXCR to the reads. Counted here are fewer than 95,000 distinct CDR3 sequences, more than 8.5% occurring once; the ten biggest clones make up roughly 1%.

The V call is TRBV4-2, the J call TRBJ2-3; 8 bases line up with TRBD1. The specimen comprised PBMCs, sampled before treatment. The source of this sequence is a male donor with prostate cancer. The CDR3 nucleotides read TGTGCCAGCAGCCAGGGGCAGGGGGCTTCAGATACGCAGTATTTT. This translates into CASSQGQGASDTQYF.